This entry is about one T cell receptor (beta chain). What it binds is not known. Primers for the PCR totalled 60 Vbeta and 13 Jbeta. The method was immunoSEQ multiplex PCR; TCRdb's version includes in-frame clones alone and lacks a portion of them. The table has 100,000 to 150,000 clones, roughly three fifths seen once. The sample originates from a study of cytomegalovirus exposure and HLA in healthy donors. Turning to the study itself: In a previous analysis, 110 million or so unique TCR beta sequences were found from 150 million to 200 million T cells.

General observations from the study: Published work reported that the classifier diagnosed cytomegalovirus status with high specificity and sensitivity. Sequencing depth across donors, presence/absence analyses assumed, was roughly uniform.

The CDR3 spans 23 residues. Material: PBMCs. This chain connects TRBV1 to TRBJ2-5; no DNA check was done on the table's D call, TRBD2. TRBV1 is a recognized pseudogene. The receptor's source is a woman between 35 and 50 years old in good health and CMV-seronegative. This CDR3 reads CTSSAHLRRGYETSGDGEETQYF. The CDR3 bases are TGCACCAGCAGCGCTCACTTGAGACGGGGGTATGAGACTAGCGGGGACGGGGAAGAGACCCAGTACTTC.